This T cell receptor beta chain was captured in a study of post-analysis software for immune sequencing data. At the level of the study: The study covered relapsing-remitting, secondary progressive and progressive-relapsing courses of multiple sclerosis.

Unique molecular identifiers were built into the TCR beta cDNA libraries. Between about 1 and 10 million T cells gave rise to around 500,000 cDNA molecules. TCRdb reanalysed the PCR reads using MiXCR and keeps one entry per CDR3 protein. The table includes about 820,000 distinct CDR3 sequences, about 57% detected once. About this clonotype: Its antigen is currently unknown.

Overall study results and limits: The authors found that F measure strongly co-clustered same-batch samples. Five or six TRBV segments were more frequent in patients than controls; TRBV5-6, TRBV5-1 and TRBV20-1 belonged to this group. Relative to controls, patients with multiple sclerosis showed significantly lower normalized Chao1 diversity.

Trimming removed 5 bases at V and 0 bases at J, with 14 bases between. The germline gives CDR1 SEHNR, CDR2 FQNEAQ (reference sequence). The length of the CDR3 is 16 residues. The receptor was derived from a girl aged 5 to 17 with multiple sclerosis. The sequencing sample was made of blood. The chain employs TRBV7-9 and TRBJ2-1; D is unclear. The CDR3 DNA sequence: TGTGCCAGCAGCCCTACCCTAAGGAGCTCCTACAATGAGCAGTTCTTC. This translates into CASSPTLRSSYNEQFF. The variable domain in full, completed from reference TRBV7-9 and TRBJ2-1, reads DTGVSQNPRHKITKRGQNVTFRCDPISEHNRLYWYRQTLGQGPEFLTYFQNEAQLEKSRLLSDRFSAERPKGSFSTLEIQRTEQGDSAMYLCASSPTLRSSYNEQFFGPGTRLTVL.